This TCR beta chain was recovered during a study of spatial heterogeneity in lung cancer. Germline CDR1 and CDR2: SQVTM and ANQGSEA. V gave up 2 bases and J gave up 2 bases, with 13 bases separating them. This CDR3 has 15 amino acids. This clonotype has at least ten counts. Time point denoted: sample taken at primary tumor resection. Each CDR3 protein gets one entry after TCRdb re-called the 5' RACE reads with MiXCR. This table holds around 41,000 distinct CDR3 sequences, nearly 7% found once. Here the sequenced sample was PBMCs, taken at surgery. This TCR was recovered from a female donor with early-stage non-small cell lung cancer. The chain employs TRBV29-1 and TRBJ2-4; the D gene is possibly TRBD1 (6 bases). The CDR3 DNA reads TGCAGCGTTGAAACAGGGTCGAGAACCAAAAACATTCAGTACTTC. Its protein product is CSVETGSRTKNIQYF. Filled out from reference TRBV29-1 and TRBJ2-4, the complete variable domain reads SAVISQKPSRDICQRGTSLTIQCQVDSQVTMMFWYRQQPGQSLTLIATANQGSEATYESGFVIDKFPISRPNLTFSTLTVSNMSPEDSSIYLCSVETGSRTKNIQYFGAGTRLSVL.